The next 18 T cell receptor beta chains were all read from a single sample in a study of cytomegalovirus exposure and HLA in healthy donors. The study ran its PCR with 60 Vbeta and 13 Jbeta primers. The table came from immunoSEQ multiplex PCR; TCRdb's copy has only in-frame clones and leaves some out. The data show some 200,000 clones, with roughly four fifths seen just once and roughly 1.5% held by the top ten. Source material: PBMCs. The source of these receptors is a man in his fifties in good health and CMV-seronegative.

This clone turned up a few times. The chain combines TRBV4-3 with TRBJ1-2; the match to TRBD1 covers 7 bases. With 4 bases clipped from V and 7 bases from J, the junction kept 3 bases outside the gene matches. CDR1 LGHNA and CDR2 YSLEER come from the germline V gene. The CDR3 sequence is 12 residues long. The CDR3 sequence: CASSRGGSGYTF. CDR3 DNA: TGCGCCAGCAGCCGAGGGGGCTCTGGCTACACCTTC.

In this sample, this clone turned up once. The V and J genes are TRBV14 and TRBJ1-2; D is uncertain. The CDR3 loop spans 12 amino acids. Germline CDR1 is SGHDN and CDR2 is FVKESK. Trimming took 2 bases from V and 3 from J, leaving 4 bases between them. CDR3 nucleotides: TGTGCCAGCAGCCAAAGCCACTATGGCTACACCTTC. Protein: CASSQSHYGYTF.

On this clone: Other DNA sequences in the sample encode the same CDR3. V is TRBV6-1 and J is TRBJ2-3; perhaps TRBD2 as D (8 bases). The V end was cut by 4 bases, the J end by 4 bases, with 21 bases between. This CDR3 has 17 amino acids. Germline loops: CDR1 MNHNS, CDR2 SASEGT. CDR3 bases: TGTGCCAGCAGTGCTAAGGGGGCGGGGGGAATAGCAGATACGCAGTATTTT. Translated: CASSAKGAGGIADTQYF.

DNA of the CDR3: TGTGCCAGTAGTACCCTTAACCAAGAGACCCAGTACTTC. Translated: CASSTLNQETQYF. The chain recombines TRBV19 with TRBJ2-5; D not certain. The germline CDR1 and CDR2 sequences are LNHDA and SQIVND (reference sequence). The CDR3 length is 13 residues. V lost 4 bases and J 0 bases, leaving 6 bases between the germline ends.

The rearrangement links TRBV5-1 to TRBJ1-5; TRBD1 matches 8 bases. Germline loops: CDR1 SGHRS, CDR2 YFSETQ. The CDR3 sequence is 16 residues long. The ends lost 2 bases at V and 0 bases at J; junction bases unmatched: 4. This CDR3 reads CASSLSGTGSNQPQHF. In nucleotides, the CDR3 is TGCGCCAGCAGCTTATCCGGGACAGGTAGCAATCAGCCCCAGCATTTT.

CDR3 in amino acids: CASSVEQGASYGYTF. The CDR3 DNA is TGTGCCAGCAGCGTAGAACAGGGGGCCTCCTATGGCTACACCTTC. This chain links TRBV9 with TRBJ1-2, with 9 bases matching TRBD1. With 0 bases clipped from V and 4 bases from J, the junction kept 4 bases outside the gene matches. Germline V gene sequence: CDR1 SGDLS, CDR2 YYNGEE. The CDR3 has 15 residues.

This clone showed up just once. The DNA for the CDR3 is TGCGCCAGCAGCCAAGGAGATTCGAATCAGCCCCAGCATTTT. This gives the protein CASSQGDSNQPQHF. V usage is TRBV4-1 and J usage is TRBJ1-5, with D uncertain. Trimming shortened V by 1 base and J by 4 bases, and 8 bases separated the two germline ends. The germline gives CDR1 MGHRA, CDR2 YSYEKL. The CDR3 is 14 amino acids.

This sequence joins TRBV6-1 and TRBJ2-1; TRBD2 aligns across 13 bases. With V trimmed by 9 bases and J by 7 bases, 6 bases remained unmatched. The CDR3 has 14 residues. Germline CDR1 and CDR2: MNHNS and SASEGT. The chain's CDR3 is CASRTSGGGNEQFF. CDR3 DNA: TGTGCCAGTAGGACTAGCGGGGGTGGGAATGAGCAGTTCTTC.

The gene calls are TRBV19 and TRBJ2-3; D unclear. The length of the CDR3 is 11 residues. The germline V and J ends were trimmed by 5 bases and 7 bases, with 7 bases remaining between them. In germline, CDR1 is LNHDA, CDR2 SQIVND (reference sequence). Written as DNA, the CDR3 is TGTGCCAGTAGTTTTGGCTATACGCAGTATTTT. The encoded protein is CASSFGYTQYF. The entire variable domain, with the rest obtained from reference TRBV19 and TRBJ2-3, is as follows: DGGITQSPKYLFRKEGQNVTLSCEQNLNHDAMYWYRQDPGQGLRLIYYSQIVNDFQKGDIAEGYSVSREKKESFPLTVTSAQKNPTAFYLCASSFGYTQYFGPGTRLTVL.

Here the CDR3 reads CASSLSLPGLAAGGAGELFF. CDR3 DNA: TGTGCCAGCAGCCTGTCACTACCGGGACTAGCGGCTGGAGGTGCCGGGGAGCTGTTTTTT. V gene TRBV5-5 combines with J gene TRBJ2-2, with 11 bases identical to TRBD2. Germline loops: CDR1 SGHKS, CDR2 YYEKEE (reference sequence). V shed 4 bases and J 6 bases; nucleotides not matched to a gene: 20. The CDR3 loop spans 20 amino acids.

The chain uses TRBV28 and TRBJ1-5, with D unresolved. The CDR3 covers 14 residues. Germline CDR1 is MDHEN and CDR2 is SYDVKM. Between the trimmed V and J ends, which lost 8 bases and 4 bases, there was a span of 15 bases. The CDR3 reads CASRLVGPNQPQHF. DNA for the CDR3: TGTGCCAGCCGACTCGTAGGTCCGAATCAGCCCCAGCATTTT.

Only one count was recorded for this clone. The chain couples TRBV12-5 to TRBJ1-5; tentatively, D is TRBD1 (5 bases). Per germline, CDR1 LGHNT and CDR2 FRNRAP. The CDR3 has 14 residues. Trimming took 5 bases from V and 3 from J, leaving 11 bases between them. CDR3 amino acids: CASGKQGYNQPQHF. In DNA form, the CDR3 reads TGTGCTAGTGGTAAGCAGGGTTACAATCAGCCCCAGCATTTT.

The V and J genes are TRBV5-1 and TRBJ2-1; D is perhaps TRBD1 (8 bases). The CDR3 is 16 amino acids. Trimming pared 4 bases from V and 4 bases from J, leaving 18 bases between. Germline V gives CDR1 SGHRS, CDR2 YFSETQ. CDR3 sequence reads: CASSPRGTGHYNEQFF. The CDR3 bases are TGCGCCAGCAGCCCGCGGGGGACAGGTCATTACAATGAGCAGTTCTTC.

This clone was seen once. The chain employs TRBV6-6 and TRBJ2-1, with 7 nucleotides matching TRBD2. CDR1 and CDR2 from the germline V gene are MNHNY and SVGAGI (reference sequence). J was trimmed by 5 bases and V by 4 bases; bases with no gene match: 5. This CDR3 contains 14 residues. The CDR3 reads CASSFDGTNNEQFF. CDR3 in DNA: TGTGCCAGCAGTTTCGACGGGACTAACAATGAGCAGTTCTTC.

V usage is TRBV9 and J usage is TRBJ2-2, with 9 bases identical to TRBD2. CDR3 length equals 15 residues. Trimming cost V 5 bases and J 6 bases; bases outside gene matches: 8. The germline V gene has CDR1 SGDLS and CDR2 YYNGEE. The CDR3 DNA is TGTGCCAGCAGAATAGCGGGAGAGGGGGCCGGGGAGCTGTTTTTT. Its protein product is CASRIAGEGAGELFF.

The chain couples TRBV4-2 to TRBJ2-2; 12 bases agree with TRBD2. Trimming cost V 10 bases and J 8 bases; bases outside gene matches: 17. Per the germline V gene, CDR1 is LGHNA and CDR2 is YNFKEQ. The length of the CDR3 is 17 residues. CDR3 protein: CATAISPSGGASGELFF. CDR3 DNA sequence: TGTGCCACTGCGATTTCTCCTAGCGGGGGGGCTTCTGGGGAGCTGTTTTTT.

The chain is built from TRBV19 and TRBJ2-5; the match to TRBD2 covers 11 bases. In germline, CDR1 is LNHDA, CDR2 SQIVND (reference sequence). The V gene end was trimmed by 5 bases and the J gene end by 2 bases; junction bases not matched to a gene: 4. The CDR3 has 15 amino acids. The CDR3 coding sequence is TGTGCCAGTAGTTGGGCTAGCGGGGGGCAAGAGACCCAGTACTTC. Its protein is CASSWASGGQETQYF. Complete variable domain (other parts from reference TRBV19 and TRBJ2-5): DGGITQSPKYLFRKEGQNVTLSCEQNLNHDAMYWYRQDPGQGLRLIYYSQIVNDFQKGDIAEGYSVSREKKESFPLTVTSAQKNPTAFYLCASSWASGGQETQYFGPGTRLLVL.

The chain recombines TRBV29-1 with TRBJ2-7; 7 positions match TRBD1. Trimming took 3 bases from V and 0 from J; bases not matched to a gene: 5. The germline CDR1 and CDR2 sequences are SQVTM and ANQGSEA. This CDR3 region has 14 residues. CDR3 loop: CSVDNRGTSYEQYF. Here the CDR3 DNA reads TGCAGCGTTGATAACAGGGGAACCTCCTACGAGCAGTACTTC.